The clone carrying this T cell receptor (beta chain) has more than one count but fewer than ten. What it recognizes is unknown. This record comes from a study of T cell repertoires in cytomegalovirus infection. Unmatched junction bases numbered 3, after V lost 5 bases and J lost 7 bases. The CDR3 has 12 residues. MiXCR, run by TCRdb on the reads, gives a single entry per CDR3 protein. This table holds hundreds of thousands of distinct CDR3 sequences, about a sixth found once. Findings and caveats of the study: Using cumulative public TCR beta family frequency, the authors identified those who carried CMV together with the relevant HLA.

Source material: PBMCs. This TCR was recovered from a human donor in good health (CMV status not recorded). Some clones in this sample may be carry-over from other donors' samples. This chain links TRBV12-3 or TRBV12-4 with TRBJ2-5; the match to TRBD1 covers 8 bases. CDR3 bases: TGTGCCAGCAGTCCGGGACAGGTGACCCAGTACTTC. Its translation: CASSPGQVTQYF.